This TCR beta chain was obtained from a study of OX40 agonist ivuxolimab in advanced cancers. For the study at large: A male proportion of 82.7% was recorded, with mean age roughly 60 years and range roughly 23 to 79. Checkpoint inhibitors had been given previously to 40% of patients. Partial responses were achieved by three patients, of whom one had hepatocellular carcinoma and two had cutaneous melanoma.

Germline V CDR1 and CDR2: MNHEY, SMNVEV (reference sequence). The length of the CDR3 is 15 residues. The V end was cut by 3 bases, the J end by 2 bases, with 12 bases between. TCRdb keeps only in-frame clones here, not all; method: immunoSEQ multiplex PCR. The table includes 90,000 or so clones, around nine tenths detected once. This receptor was taken from an adult with an advanced solid tumor such as melanoma, head and neck, liver or kidney cancer. The specimen was CD4+ or CD8+ T cells sorted from blood, collected in a trial of the OX40 agonist ivuxolimab. The rearrangement joins TRBV27 to TRBJ2-3, with D perhaps TRBD2 (5 bases). CDR3 in DNA: TGTGCCAGCAGTTTCGGTAAGCGGTCCACAGATACGCAGTATTTT. It codes for CASSFGKRSTDTQYF.